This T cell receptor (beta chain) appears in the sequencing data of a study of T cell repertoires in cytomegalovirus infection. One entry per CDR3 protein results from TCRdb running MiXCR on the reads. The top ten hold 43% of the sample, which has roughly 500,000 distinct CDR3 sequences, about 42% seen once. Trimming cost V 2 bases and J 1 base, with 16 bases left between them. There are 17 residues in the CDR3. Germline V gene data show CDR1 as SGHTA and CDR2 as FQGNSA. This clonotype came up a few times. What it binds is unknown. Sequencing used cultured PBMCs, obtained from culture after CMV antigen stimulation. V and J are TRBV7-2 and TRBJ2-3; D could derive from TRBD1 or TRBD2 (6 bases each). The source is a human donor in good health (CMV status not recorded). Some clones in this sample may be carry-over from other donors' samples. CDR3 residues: CASSLRDSRTGTDTQYF. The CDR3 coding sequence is TGTGCCAGCAGCTTAAGGGACTCCCGGACAGGCACAGATACGCAGTATTTT.